Shown below are 11 T cell receptor beta chains from a single sample sequenced in a study of T-cell reconstitution after alpha-beta-depleted transplantation in children. The TCRbeta library was prepared with unique molecular identifiers. TCRdb analysed the PCR reads with MiXCR anew, one entry per CDR3 protein. The profile shows around 240,000 distinct CDR3 sequences, about 9.6% of them singletons. The specimen comprised PBMCs from the stem cell graft donor, sampled from the stem cell graft. The receptor source for this set is a human donor who donated a stem cell graft to a child with SCID.

This clonotype was seen repeatedly, ten times or more. The V gene is TRBV20-1, the J gene TRBJ1-1; TRBD1 is a possible D gene (5 bases). The CDR3 runs 18 residues. Germline-derived CDR1 and CDR2 are DFQATT and SNEGSKA (reference sequence). Trimming removed 3 bases from V and 5 bases from J, with 28 bases in between. CDR3 protein: CSARGLGTGRVSKTEAFF. CDR3 DNA: TGCAGTGCTAGGGGTTTAGGCACGGGGCGCGTGAGTAAGACTGAAGCTTTCTTT.

V and J are TRBV7-2 and TRBJ1-1, with 7 bases matching TRBD1. The V and J ends lost 5 bases and 1 base, in that order; junction bases with no gene match: 7. CDR3 length equals 15 residues. Per germline, CDR1 SGHTA and CDR2 FQGNSA. Written as DNA, the CDR3 is TGTGCCAGCAGCCCCCGAAGGGGGCCGAACACTGAAGCTTTCTTT. Protein sequence: CASSPRRGPNTEAFF.

This clonotype was observed at least ten times. The genes are TRBV5-1 and TRBJ2-7; D remains ambiguous. This CDR3 is 13 amino acids long. The germline V and J ends were trimmed by 0 bases and 4 bases, with 8 bases remaining between them. Germline V gene data show CDR1 as SGHRS and CDR2 as YFSETQ. The CDR3 loop reads CASSLAGNYEQYF. DNA of the CDR3: TGCGCCAGCAGCTTGGCAGGCAATTACGAGCAGTACTTC.

This clonotype was counted ten times or more. The chain has TRBV10-1 and TRBJ2-5, with 11 bases that match TRBD2. Germline assignment: CDR1 WNHNN and CDR2 SYGVQD (reference sequence). The CDR3 runs to 16 residues. The junction had 5 bases not matched to a gene; V was cut back by 4 bases and J by 1 base. CDR3 residues: CASSARTSGLQETQYF. The CDR3, as DNA: TGCGCCAGCAGTGCCCGGACTAGCGGGCTCCAAGAGACCCAGTACTTC.

This clonotype was picked up many times. This chain uses TRBV7-8 with TRBJ1-2; tentatively, D is TRBD1 (6 bases). The CDR3 extends over 15 amino acids. Germline V gene sequence: CDR1 SGHVS, CDR2 FQNEAQ. V lost 1 base, J lost 12 bases, and 21 bases lay in between. The CDR3 region has the DNA TGTGCCAGCAGCTTAGGACGGCCGGGGGCCTCTCTTCACACCTTC. Encoded protein: CASSLGRPGASLHTF. The whole variable domain, remainder taken from reference TRBV7-8 and TRBJ1-2, is GAGVSQSPRYKVAKRGQDVALRCDPISGHVSLFWYQQALGQGPEFLTYFQNEAQLDKSGLPSDRFFAERPEGSVSTLKIQRTQQEDSAVYLCASSLGRPGASLHTFGSGTRLTVV.

This clonotype was detected many times. The V and J genes are TRBV10-3 and TRBJ2-3; D gene uncertain. V lost 3 bases, J lost 4 bases, and 8 bases lay in between. The CDR3 spans 13 residues. Germline CDR1 is ENHRY and CDR2 is SYGVKD. The CDR3 sequence: CAISEGPPDTQYF. CDR3 sequence (DNA): TGTGCCATCAGTGAAGGTCCCCCAGATACGCAGTATTTT.

This clonotype was seen repeatedly, ten times or more. The CDR3 DNA reads as TGTGCCAGCAGCCCCCGGGGATTGGCCCCAGATACGCAGTATTTT. Translating it yields CASSPRGLAPDTQYF. The V call is TRBV7-9, the J call TRBJ2-3; the D gene is possibly TRBD2 (5 bases). The V and J ends lost 5 bases and 4 bases respectively, with 16 bases between them. Germline values: CDR1 SEHNR, CDR2 FQNEAQ (reference sequence). The CDR3 contains 15 residues.

This clonotype was found many times. The genes are TRBV5-1 and TRBJ1-1, with 9 positions matching TRBD1. The J segment lost 1 base and the V segment lost 3 bases, leaving 1 base of the junction unmatched. Per the germline V gene, CDR1 is SGHRS and CDR2 is YFSETQ. The CDR3 consists of 14 residues. CDR3 DNA: TGCGCCAGCAGCTCGGGACAGGGGAACACTGAAGCTTTCTTT. Translation: CASSSGQGNTEAFF.

This clonotype was seen repeatedly, ten times or more. The chain is built from TRBV11-2 and TRBJ1-6; D remains ambiguous. The CDR3 sequence is 18 residues long. Germline V gene sequence: CDR1 SGHAT, CDR2 FQNNGV. V was cut by 4 bases and J by 0 bases, with 16 bases left in between. In nucleotides, the CDR3 is TGTGCCAGCAGCTCCCCAGCGGAAGCGGGCTCCTATAATTCACCCCTCCACTTT. Protein: CASSSPAEAGSYNSPLHF. Full variable domain (remainder filled in from reference TRBV11-2 and TRBJ1-6): EAGVAQSPRYKIIEKRQSVAFWCNPISGHATLYWYQQILGQGPKLLIQFQNNGVVDDSQLPKDRFSAERLKGVDSTLKIQPAKLEDSAVYLCASSSPAEAGSYNSPLHFGNGTRLTVT.

This clonotype came up many times. This chain links TRBV9 with TRBJ2-3; D is perhaps TRBD1 or TRBD2 (5 bases each). Trimming shortened V by 3 bases and J by 0 bases, and 14 bases separated the two germline ends. Germline V gene data show CDR1 as SGDLS and CDR2 as YYNGEE. CDR3 length: 16 residues. Here the CDR3 reads CASSDSGRRSTDTQYF. The DNA of the CDR3 is TGTGCCAGCAGCGACTCGGGACGGAGAAGCACAGATACGCAGTATTTT.

The V and J genes are TRBV19 and TRBJ1-2; 7 bases agree with TRBD1. With V trimmed by 7 bases and J by 8 bases, 13 bases remained unmatched. CDR1 and CDR2 (germline): LNHDA, SQIVND (reference sequence). There are 14 residues in the CDR3. The CDR3 region has the DNA TGTGCCAGTAACGATCCCGGGGGGACAGCGGGCTACACCTTC. It encodes CASNDPGGTAGYTF.